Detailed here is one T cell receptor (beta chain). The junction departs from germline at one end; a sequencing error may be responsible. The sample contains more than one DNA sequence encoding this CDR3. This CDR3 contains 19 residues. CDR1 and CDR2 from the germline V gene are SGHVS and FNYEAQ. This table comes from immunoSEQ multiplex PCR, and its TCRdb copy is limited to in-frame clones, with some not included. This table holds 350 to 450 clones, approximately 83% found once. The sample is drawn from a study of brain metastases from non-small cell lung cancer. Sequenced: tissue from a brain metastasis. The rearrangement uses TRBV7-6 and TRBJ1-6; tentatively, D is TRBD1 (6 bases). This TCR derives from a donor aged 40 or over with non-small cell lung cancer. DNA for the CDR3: TGTACCAGCAGCCTAGCGCAGGGGCAGGAAGTCTCCTATAATTCACCCCTCCACTTT. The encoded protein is CTSSLAQGQEVSYNSPLHF.